Shown below are 31 T cell receptor beta chains from a single sample sequenced in a study of radiation and T cells in renal cell carcinoma. As for time point: baseline pretreatment blood. Treatment indicated: 15 Gy SBRT to primary tumor, nephrectomy 4 weeks later. Assay: immunoSEQ multiplex PCR; the TCRdb copy retains only in-frame clones and omits some. The sample yields some 120,000 clones, roughly 80% seen once. This specimen consisted of blood, obtained from a patient whose treatment included radiotherapy and nephrectomy. The source of these receptors is a woman in her sixties or seventies with renal cell carcinoma.

In this sample, this clone turned up many times. The chain combines TRBV19 with TRBJ1-5; weak D call: TRBD1 (5 bases). The CDR3 consists of 15 residues. The germline gives CDR1 LNHDA, CDR2 SQIVND (reference sequence). The germline V and J ends were trimmed by 3 bases and 1 base, with 10 bases remaining between them. CDR3 sequence: CASSMYGASNQPQHF. The CDR3 nucleotides read TGTGCCAGTAGTATGTACGGGGCCAGCAATCAGCCCCAGCATTTT.

The chain uses TRBV6-5 and TRBJ1-5; no reliable D call. Trimming took 2 bases from V and 6 from J, leaving 8 bases between them. The germline V gene encodes CDR1 MNHEY and CDR2 SVGAGI. The CDR3 spans 13 residues. The CDR3 DNA follows: TGTGCCAGCAGTTACGACGGCGGTCAGCCCCAGCATTTT. It translates to CASSYDGGQPQHF.

The V and J genes are TRBV28 and TRBJ1-4, with D perhaps TRBD1 (5 bases). CDR1 is MDHEN and CDR2 is SYDVKM in the germline V gene. V gave up 6 bases and J gave up 7 bases, with 21 bases separating them. CDR3 size: 16 residues. The CDR3 sequence is CASSPQDAGVGEKLFF. CDR3 coding DNA: TGTGCCAGCAGCCCACAGGACGCGGGGGTTGGTGAAAAACTGTTTTTT.

J is TRBJ2-1 and V is TRBV28; D remains ambiguous. Between the trimmed V and J ends, which lost 6 bases and 8 bases, there was a span of 14 bases. Germline CDR1 is MDHEN and CDR2 is SYDVKM. This CDR3 region has 13 residues. The CDR3 nucleotides read TGTGCCAGCAGCCTTCCGGCAGCTCATGAGCAGTTCTTC. This codes for CASSLPAAHEQFF.

This clone was found a few times. The chain uses TRBV6-5 and TRBJ2-2; possible D gene TRBD2, 5 bases. Germline lookup yields CDR1 MNHEY and CDR2 SVGAGI. The CDR3 has 13 amino acids. Trimming pared 5 bases from V and 9 bases from J, leaving 13 bases between. The CDR3 sequence: CASSVQVGRELFF. CDR3 nucleotides: TGTGCCAGCAGTGTTCAGGTCGGGAGGGAGCTGTTTTTT.

The genes are TRBV6-1 and TRBJ1-2; no clear D. Trimming removed 7 bases from V and 4 bases from J, with 13 bases in between. Germline CDR1 reads MNHNS; CDR2 reads SASEGT. This CDR3 is built from 13 residues. The CDR3 DNA reads as TGTGCCAGCAAACTAAGTGGTCCCTATGGCTACACCTTC. This gives the protein CASKLSGPYGYTF.

This clone was seen a single time. CDR3 sequence (DNA): TGCGCCAGCAGCTCGGACGGACTAGCGGGGGGGACGGAGACCCAGTACTTC. Protein product: CASSSDGLAGGTETQYF. The chain is built from TRBV4-1 and TRBJ2-5; 15 nucleotides agree with TRBD2. The CDR3 spans 17 residues. The V segment lost 5 bases and the J segment 5 bases; nucleotides outside the gene matches: 9. CDR1 MGHRA and CDR2 YSYEKL come from the germline V gene.

This clone was seen a few times. The chain uses TRBV15 and TRBJ2-5; D gene unclear. This CDR3 is built from 13 residues. Between the trimmed V and J ends, which lost 1 base and 3 bases, there was a span of 6 bases. Germline V CDR1 and CDR2: LNHNV, YYDKDF (reference sequence). The CDR3, as DNA: TGTGCCACCAGCAGAGTGGATGAAGAGACCCAGTACTTC. Its protein product is CATSRVDEETQYF.

The gene calls are TRBV5-1 and TRBJ2-2; 7 bases align to TRBD1. The V gene end was trimmed by 7 bases and the J gene end by 1 base; junction bases not matched to a gene: 7. Per germline, CDR1 SGHRS and CDR2 YFSETQ. The CDR3 contains 15 residues. The CDR3 sequence is CASHLRTGNTGELFF. The DNA for the CDR3 is TGCGCCAGCCACCTGAGGACAGGGAACACCGGGGAGCTGTTTTTT.

The V gene is TRBV6-1, the J gene TRBJ2-1; 8 bases align to TRBD1. This CDR3 is 13 amino acids long. Germline loops: CDR1 MNHNS, CDR2 SASEGT. Trimming at V came to 6 bases and at J to 8 bases, leaving 6 bases not matched to a gene. The CDR3 coding sequence is TGTGCCAGCAGCTACAGGGGGGTAGATGAGCAGTTCTTC. Translating gives CASSYRGVDEQFF.

The chain recombines TRBV7-2 with TRBJ2-5, with D possibly matching TRBD2 (7 bases). CDR3 size: 13 residues. Germline-derived CDR1 and CDR2 are SGHTA and FQGNSA. V dropped 3 bases and J dropped 5 bases, with 10 bases sitting between them. CDR3 DNA: TGTGCCAGCAGCTTCAGGGGAGGGGAGACCCAGTACTTC. Protein sequence: CASSFRGGETQYF. Filled out from reference TRBV7-2 and TRBJ2-5, the complete variable domain reads GAGVSQSPSNKVTEKGKDVELRCDPISGHTALYWYRQSLGQGLEFLIYFQGNSAPDKSGLPSDRFSAERTGGSVSTLTIQRTQQEDSAVYLCASSFRGGETQYFGPGTRLLVL.

V is TRBV2 and J is TRBJ1-1; 7 positions match TRBD1. CDR3 length: 17 residues. Trimming removed 4 bases from V and 0 bases from J; junction bases left unmatched: 11. Germline CDR1 and CDR2: SNHLY and FYNNEI. The CDR3, as DNA: TGTGCCAGCAGTGCCCGACAGGGCCAAGCAGTGAACACTGAAGCTTTCTTT. It encodes CASSARQGQAVNTEAFF.

The chain combines TRBV9 with TRBJ1-2, with D unresolved. The V end lost 0 bases, the J end lost 4 bases, and 16 bases lay between the germline ends. The germline V gene has CDR1 SGDLS and CDR2 YYNGEE. The CDR3 contains 16 residues. This chain's CDR3 is CASSVASGRLGYGYTF. The DNA for the CDR3 is TGTGCCAGCAGCGTAGCTTCTGGCAGGTTAGGCTATGGCTACACCTTC.

The rearrangement links TRBV19 to TRBJ2-7; 7 bases are shared with TRBD2. Germline V gene sequence: CDR1 LNHDA, CDR2 SQIVND (reference sequence). Unmatched junction bases numbered 12, after V lost 5 bases and J lost 5 bases. CDR3 length: 15 amino acids. The CDR3 region is CASSSGTTPGDEQYF. The DNA of the CDR3 is TGTGCCAGTAGTTCAGGGACTACTCCAGGAGACGAGCAGTACTTC.

The chain recombines TRBV4-1 with TRBJ1-3, with no clear D. V dropped 0 bases and J dropped 4 bases, with 19 bases sitting between them. The CDR3 contains 18 residues. Germline-derived CDR1 and CDR2 are MGHRA and YSYEKL. The CDR3 spells CASSQEAFGRQDGNTIYF. CDR3 sequence (DNA): TGCGCCAGCAGCCAAGAGGCATTCGGAAGGCAGGACGGAAACACCATATATTTT.

This chain joins TRBV6-1 and TRBJ1-4; D call uncertain. CDR3 length: 13 residues. Germline CDR1 and CDR2: MNHNS and SASEGT. The germline V and J ends were trimmed by 8 bases and 7 bases, with 14 bases remaining between them. The CDR3 nucleotides read TGTGCCAGCCGCATGCCGGGTACTGAAAAACTGTTTTTT. It specifies CASRMPGTEKLFF.

The rearrangement uses TRBV6-5 and TRBJ1-5; tentative D call: TRBD1 (6 bases). Trimming removed 4 bases at V and 7 bases at J, with 11 bases between. The CDR3 spans 13 residues. Germline-derived CDR1 and CDR2 are MNHEY and SVGAGI. The CDR3, as DNA: TGTGCCAGCAGTTGGGGGCTCGGACAGCCCCAGCATTTT. Translated: CASSWGLGQPQHF.

The chain couples TRBV5-1 to TRBJ2-7; D may match TRBD1 or TRBD2 (5 bases each). The V end lost 3 bases, the J end lost 7 bases, and 23 bases lay between the germline ends. Germline V gene data show CDR1 as SGHRS and CDR2 as YFSETQ. CDR3 length: 16 amino acids. The CDR3 sequence: CASSWSPDGGGWEQYF. The CDR3 region has the DNA TGCGCCAGCAGCTGGAGCCCCGATGGGGGTGGGTGGGAGCAGTACTTC.

This clone was detected a few times. J is TRBJ2-7 and V is TRBV18; D is unresolved. In germline, CDR1 is KGHSH, CDR2 LQKENI. The length of the CDR3 is 12 residues. V lost 2 bases and J lost 1, with 3 bases in between. CDR3 residues: CASSPVSYEQYF. CDR3 DNA sequence: TGTGCCAGCTCACCAGTATCCTACGAGCAGTACTTC.

The V call is TRBV6-5, the J call TRBJ1-1; no firm D call. This CDR3 has 13 amino acids. V was clipped by 4 bases and J by 1 base, with 7 bases between them. Germline CDR1 reads MNHEY; CDR2 reads SVGAGI. DNA of the CDR3: TGTGCCAGCAGTTCGTTTACGAACACTGAAGCTTTCTTT. Encoded protein: CASSSFTNTEAFF.

This sequence joins TRBV9 and TRBJ1-3, with 9 bases matching TRBD1. Trimming removed 0 bases from V and 4 bases from J; junction bases left unmatched: 14. CDR1 SGDLS and CDR2 YYNGEE come from the germline V gene. There are 19 residues in the CDR3. CDR3 DNA: TGTGCCAGCAGCGTAGCCACAAGCACCGGACAGGGGAGAGGAAACACCATATATTTT. Amino acids: CASSVATSTGQGRGNTIYF.

This chain joins TRBV6-5 and TRBJ1-1, with D uncertain. Trimming pared 5 bases from V and 1 base from J, leaving 11 bases between. The CDR3 spans 14 residues. CDR1 is MNHEY, CDR2 SVGAGI, per germline. CDR3 nucleotides: TGTGCCAGCAGTGATGGCGGAAAGAACACTGAAGCTTTCTTT. This encodes CASSDGGKNTEAFF.

This clone was detected only a few times. The V and J genes are TRBV5-4 and TRBJ1-1; 8 positions match TRBD1. The CDR3 runs 17 residues. Trimming took 4 bases from V and 5 from J; bases not matched to a gene: 16. CDR1 and CDR2 from the germline V gene are SGHNT and YYREEE (reference sequence). CDR3 in amino acids: CASSLDRVGVLGTEAFF. CDR3 DNA sequence: TGTGCCAGCAGCCTGGACAGGGTTGGGGTACTTGGTACTGAAGCTTTCTTT.

The genes are TRBV29-1 and TRBJ1-1, with 7 bases aligning to TRBD1. The CDR3 has 14 amino acids. The trim removed 6 bases at V and 5 bases at J, leaving 12 bases unmatched. CDR1 and CDR2 from the germline V gene are SQVTM and ANQGSEA. DNA of the CDR3: TGCAGCGTAGACGCACGACAGGGTGGTACTGAAGCTTTCTTT. Translation: CSVDARQGGTEAFF. Complete variable domain (other parts from reference TRBV29-1 and TRBJ1-1): SAVISQKPSRDICQRGTSLTIQCQVDSQVTMMFWYRQQPGQSLTLIATANQGSEATYESGFVIDKFPISRPNLTFSTLTVSNMSPEDSSIYLCSVDARQGGTEAFFGQGTRLTVV.

This clone was picked up one time. The rearrangement joins TRBV30 to TRBJ2-6; D is possibly TRBD1 (5 bases). Trimming left V 3 bases short and J 2 bases short, with 8 bases between. The CDR3 is 14 residues long. Germline-derived CDR1 and CDR2 are GTSNPN and SVGIG (reference sequence). The CDR3 sequence: CAWRGAPGANVLTF. CDR3 DNA sequence: TGTGCCTGGAGAGGGGCGCCTGGGGCCAACGTCCTGACTTTC. The entire variable domain, with the rest obtained from reference TRBV30 and TRBJ2-6, is as follows: SQTIHQWPATLVQPVGSPLSLECTVEGTSNPNLYWYRQAAGRGLQLLFYSVGIGQISSEVPQNLSASRPQDRQFILSSKKLLLSDSGFYLCAWRGAPGANVLTFGAGSRLTVL.

V usage is TRBV5-1 and J usage is TRBJ1-1; tentative D call: TRBD1 (6 bases). The CDR3 loop spans 15 amino acids. Germline V gives CDR1 SGHRS, CDR2 YFSETQ. V was clipped by 0 bases and J by 5 bases, with 14 bases between them. DNA for the CDR3: TGCGCCAGCAGCTTGGCACAACAGGGAGTAACTGAAGCTTTCTTT. Protein sequence: CASSLAQQGVTEAFF.

The chain combines TRBV20-1 with TRBJ2-3; D might be TRBD1 or TRBD2, each matching 5 bases. This CDR3 is 11 amino acids long. The germline V gene has CDR1 DFQATT and CDR2 SNEGSKA (reference sequence). Trimming shortened V by 7 bases and J by 7 bases, and 12 bases separated the two germline ends. As DNA, the CDR3 is TGCAGTGGAATGTGGGGGAATACGCAGTATTTT. Its translation: CSGMWGNTQYF.

In DNA form, the CDR3 reads TGCGCCAGCAGCTTGGGGACCGGTCTCCCGTCCACCTACGAGCAGTACTTC. This translates into CASSLGTGLPSTYEQYF. The rearrangement uses TRBV5-1 and TRBJ2-7; D is undetermined. Trimming pared 0 bases from V and 2 bases from J, leaving 18 bases between. The germline V gene has CDR1 SGHRS and CDR2 YFSETQ. This CDR3 has 17 residues.

This clone was seen only a few times. CDR3 amino acids: CASSQRDRVGEQFF. Here the CDR3 DNA reads TGCGCCAGCAGCCAACGGGACAGGGTAGGCGAGCAGTTCTTC. The chain links TRBV4-1 to TRBJ2-1, with 9 bases identical to TRBD1. The CDR3 has 14 residues. Looked up from germline, CDR1 is MGHRA and CDR2 is YSYEKL. With V trimmed by 2 bases and J by 10 bases, 6 bases remained unmatched.

The chain has TRBV15 and TRBJ2-7; maybe TRBD2 (5 bases). This CDR3 has 15 amino acids. V was cut by 0 bases and J by 1 base, with 10 bases left in between. Germline loops: CDR1 LNHNV, CDR2 YYDKDF (reference sequence). The CDR3 region has the DNA TGTGCCACCAGCAGAGATCGTGGGGAGTCCTACGAGCAGTACTTC. Residues: CATSRDRGESYEQYF.

This sequence joins TRBV9 and TRBJ1-3; D gene unclear. In germline, CDR1 is SGDLS, CDR2 YYNGEE. The CDR3 spans 14 residues. V lost 1 base and J 0 bases, leaving 5 bases between the germline ends. CDR3 loop: CASSVQSSGNTIYF. The CDR3 nucleotides read TGTGCCAGCAGCGTACAAAGCTCTGGAAACACCATATATTTT.